The T cell receptor (beta chain) under discussion was sequenced for a study of T cell responses to AZD1222 COVID-19 vaccine. Turning to the study itself: Second-dose intervals near 4 or 12 weeks were combined. Overall study findings and caveats: Spike-specific TCR repertoires showed rising breadth and depth after two AZD1222 doses. Among the donors, most were white British and more were female, and clonal diversity was possibly underestimated. Nearly half of spike-specific TCRs reportedly target unmutated variant regions.

Clones were sequenced by immunoSEQ multiplex PCR, and TCRdb holds only the in-frame ones, with some missing. The data contain 140,000 to 150,000 clones, over 90% of them singletons. Trimming removed 5 bases at V and 4 bases at J, with 11 bases between. The CDR3 has 13 amino acids. Germline CDR1 and CDR2: SGHNT and YENEEA. This clone was picked up a small number of times. Its cognate antigen is unknown. The specimen comprised peripheral blood, sampled on day 0 of AZD1222 vaccination. The receptor comes from an adult in good health. The J gene is TRBJ1-1, the V gene TRBV11-3; the D is unclear. CDR3 DNA sequence: TGTGCCAGCAGCATGACACGAGGCACTGAAGCTTTCTTT. It codes for CASSMTRGTEAFF.